The rows below give T cell receptor beta chains drawn from one sample of a study of OX40 agonist ivuxolimab in advanced cancers. Produced via immunoSEQ multiplex PCR; TCRdb's table is partial and in-frame only. The sample includes approximately 60,000 clones, around three quarters of them seen just once. Specimen: CD4+ or CD8+ T cells sorted from blood, collected in a trial of the OX40 agonist ivuxolimab. Every receptor here comes from an adult with an advanced solid tumor such as melanoma, head and neck, liver or kidney cancer. Each CDR3 is given with its conserved first and last residue. Fields, in order: CDR3 protein, CDR3 DNA, J gene, V gene, clone size, D gene. A D gene is named only where the DNA matches it firmly. Expanded clones are given a class, and other clones once, few, many or no size at all.

cdr3_aa: CASSPPGQGKETQYF
cdr3_nt: TGTGCCAGCTCACCACCGGGACAGGGGAAAGAGACCCAGTACTTC
j_call: TRBJ2-5
v_call: TRBV18
clone_size: NA
d_call: TRBD1

cdr3_aa: CASSSQTGTDTQYF
cdr3_nt: TGTGCCAGCAGTAGTCAAACCGGCACAGATACGCAGTATTTT
j_call: TRBJ2-3
v_call: TRBV6-5
clone_size: NA
d_call: NA

cdr3_aa: CASSSGLLNEQFF
cdr3_nt: TGTGCCAGCTCATCGGGACTCCTCAATGAGCAGTTCTTC
j_call: TRBJ2-1
v_call: TRBV18
clone_size: NA
d_call: NA

cdr3_aa: CASKPRGGDSSSYEQYF
cdr3_nt: TGTGCCAGCAAGCCTAGGGGAGGGGACTCCAGTTCCTACGAGCAGTACTTC
j_call: TRBJ2-7
v_call: TRBV2
clone_size: NA
d_call: TRBD2

cdr3_aa: CASGRVLGATNEKLFF
cdr3_nt: TGTGCCAGTGGGCGGGTTCTCGGCGCAACTAATGAAAAACTGTTTTTT
j_call: TRBJ1-4
v_call: TRBV28
clone_size: NA
d_call: NA

cdr3_aa: CASSSTPLGGLNEQYF
cdr3_nt: TGTGCCAGCAGCTCTACTCCTTTGGGGGGGCTTAACGAGCAGTACTTC
j_call: TRBJ2-7
v_call: TRBV7-2
clone_size: NA
d_call: NA

cdr3_aa: CASSKSGIQPQHF
cdr3_nt: TGTGCCAGCAGCAAAAGCGGAATTCAGCCCCAGCATTTT
j_call: TRBJ1-5
v_call: TRBV21-1
clone_size: few
d_call: NA

cdr3_aa: CASSIRGGTGSGLGEQFF
cdr3_nt: TGTGCCAGTAGTATTCGGGGGGGGACCGGGAGTGGCTTAGGTGAGCAGTTCTTC
j_call: TRBJ2-1
v_call: TRBV19
clone_size: NA
d_call: TRBD2

cdr3_aa: CATSRDWQQETQYF
cdr3_nt: TGTGCCACCAGCAGAGATTGGCAGCAAGAGACCCAGTACTTC
j_call: TRBJ2-5
v_call: TRBV15
clone_size: NA
d_call: NA

cdr3_aa: CSGVSYNEQFF
cdr3_nt: TGCAGTGGGGTTTCCTACAATGAGCAGTTCTTC
j_call: TRBJ2-1
v_call: TRBV20-1
clone_size: once
d_call: NA

cdr3_aa: CASSPRARLAGDNNEQFF
cdr3_nt: TGTGCCAGCAGCCCTAGGGCCAGACTAGCGGGAGACAACAATGAGCAGTTCTTC
j_call: TRBJ2-1
v_call: TRBV7-3
clone_size: NA
d_call: TRBD2

cdr3_aa: CASSFRWSSTDTQYF
cdr3_nt: TGTGCCAGCAGTTTCCGGTGGTCTAGCACAGATACGCAGTATTTT
j_call: TRBJ2-3
v_call: TRBV7-2
clone_size: NA
d_call: NA

cdr3_aa: CASSRDRGTGANVLTF
cdr3_nt: TGTGCCAGCAGTCGGGACAGGGGAACTGGGGCCAACGTCCTGACTTTC
j_call: TRBJ2-6
v_call: TRBV5-4
clone_size: NA
d_call: TRBD1

cdr3_aa: CASSRQGAGGANVLTF
cdr3_nt: TGTGCCAGCAGTCGACAGGGGGCGGGGGGGGCCAACGTCCTGACTTTC
j_call: TRBJ2-6
v_call: TRBV6-6
clone_size: few
d_call: TRBD1

cdr3_aa: CASSVGGGAGYVWDNEQFF
cdr3_nt: TGTGCCAGCAGCGTAGGCGGGGGGGCAGGGTACGTATGGGACAATGAGCAGTTCTTC
j_call: TRBJ2-1
v_call: TRBV9
clone_size: few
d_call: TRBD2

cdr3_aa: CASSSRDRGLTNYGYTF
cdr3_nt: TGTGCCAGCAGCTCCCGGGACAGGGGTCTCACTAACTATGGCTACACCTTC
j_call: TRBJ1-2
v_call: TRBV7-8
clone_size: NA
d_call: TRBD1

cdr3_aa: CASSQRTIGTGELFF
cdr3_nt: TGTGCCAGCAGTCAACGGACAATTGGGACCGGGGAGCTGTTTTTT
j_call: TRBJ2-2
v_call: TRBV28
clone_size: NA
d_call: NA